The 26 T cell receptor beta chains presented below share a single source sample, sequenced in a study of shared clonotypes between healthy human individuals. This table comes from immunoSEQ multiplex PCR, and its TCRdb copy is limited to in-frame clones, with some not included. This table has about half a million clones, roughly 80% appearing once. The source material was PBMCs. Receptor source: a middle-aged woman in good health. Some clones in this sample may be carry-over from other donors' samples.

The V call is TRBV11-3, the J call TRBJ2-2; D is tentatively TRBD1 or TRBD2 (5 bases each). CDR1 is SGHNT and CDR2 is YENEEA in the germline V gene. The V and J ends lost 5 bases and 6 bases respectively, with 16 bases between them. The CDR3 is 15 amino acids. CDR3 DNA sequence: TGTGCCAGCAGCCCCAGGACTGGGGGTCCCGGGGAGCTGTTTTTT. Amino acids: CASSPRTGGPGELFF.

The chain links TRBV29-1 to TRBJ1-1, with 8 bases identical to TRBD1. Germline V gives CDR1 SQVTM, CDR2 ANQGSEA. The CDR3 extends over 15 amino acids. V dropped 1 base and J dropped 1; count of bases not matched to a gene: 5. CDR3 sequence: CSVEGATGENTEAFF. DNA of the CDR3: TGCAGCGTTGAAGGGGCGACAGGGGAGAACACTGAAGCTTTCTTT.

This rearrangement joins TRBV29-1 to TRBJ1-1; tentatively, D is TRBD1 (5 bases). The CDR3 sequence is 15 residues long. Deletions cut 6 bases from V and 2 bases from J, with 19 bases between. Germline-derived CDR1 and CDR2 are SQVTM and ANQGSEA. This chain's CDR3 is CSVALPDSPNTEAFF. Here the CDR3 DNA reads TGCAGCGTGGCCCTTCCCGACAGCCCCAACACTGAAGCTTTCTTT.

The chain has TRBV28 and TRBJ2-4; 9 bases align to TRBD2. Per germline, CDR1 MDHEN and CDR2 SYDVKM. Trimming took 5 bases from V and 9 from J; bases not matched to a gene: 11. The CDR3 has 15 amino acids. The CDR3 spells CASSASAGGGTIQYF. The CDR3 DNA follows: TGTGCCAGCAGTGCCTCAGCGGGAGGAGGAACCATTCAGTACTTC.

The chain has TRBV18 and TRBJ1-4; D is unclear. Trimming removed 3 bases at V and 0 bases at J, with 2 bases between. The length of the CDR3 is 13 residues. Germline CDR1 KGHSH, CDR2 LQKENI. CDR3 DNA sequence: TGTGCCAGCTCACCGTCAACTAATGAAAAACTGTTTTTT. Translated: CASSPSTNEKLFF.

The chain is built from TRBV11-2 and TRBJ2-1; D possibly uses TRBD1 or TRBD2 (5 bases each). Germline values: CDR1 SGHAT, CDR2 FQNNGV. The CDR3 runs 16 residues. V lost 5 bases and J 6 bases, leaving 20 bases between the germline ends. The CDR3 DNA reads as TGTGCCAGCAGCCCAGAGGCCAGTTTGAGGGGCAATGAGCAGTTCTTC. It encodes CASSPEASLRGNEQFF. Based on the CDR3 plus reference TRBV11-2 and TRBJ2-1, the full variable domain is EAGVAQSPRYKIIEKRQSVAFWCNPISGHATLYWYQQILGQGPKLLIQFQNNGVVDDSQLPKDRFSAERLKGVDSTLKIQPAKLEDSAVYLCASSPEASLRGNEQFFGPGTRLTVL.

This sequence joins TRBV5-6 and TRBJ2-7; 8 bases match TRBD1. Germline lookup yields CDR1 SGHDT and CDR2 YYEEEE. V trimming: 4 bases; J trimming: 3 bases; junction bases outside the gene matches: 3. The CDR3 totals 13 residues. CDR3 DNA: TGTGCCAGCAGCCTCGACAGGGGCTACGAGCAGTACTTC. Its protein product is CASSLDRGYEQYF.

The V gene is TRBV7-9, the J gene TRBJ1-3, with TRBD1 matching over 7 bases. V was pared by 1 base and J by 0 bases, with 9 bases of the junction left unmatched. From germline, CDR1 is SEHNR and CDR2 FQNEAQ (reference sequence). The CDR3 has 18 amino acids. This CDR3 is CASSLGETGLYSGNTIYF. The DNA of the CDR3 is TGTGCCAGCAGCTTAGGTGAGACAGGGCTGTACTCTGGAAACACCATATATTTT.

The gene calls are TRBV5-6 and TRBJ1-5, with D possibly being TRBD1 (5 bases). This CDR3 is 13 amino acids long. The V gene lost 1 base and the J gene lost 7 bases, with 9 bases spanning the gap. Germline CDR1 is SGHDT and CDR2 is YYEEEE. The CDR3 loop is CASSLWGFQPQHF. The CDR3 DNA sequence: TGTGCCAGCAGCTTGTGGGGGTTCCAGCCCCAGCATTTT.

The V gene is TRBV4-2, the J gene TRBJ2-5, with 9 nucleotides matching TRBD2. The CDR3 loop spans 16 amino acids. With 1 base clipped from V and 5 bases from J, the junction kept 8 bases outside the gene matches. CDR1 is LGHNA and CDR2 is YNFKEQ in the germline V gene. In DNA, the CDR3 is TGTGCCAGCAGCCAAGTTGTAGCGGGAGTACCTGAGACCCAGTACTTC. Amino acid sequence: CASSQVVAGVPETQYF.

The chain links TRBV4-1 to TRBJ2-1; 14 nucleotides line up with TRBD2. Germline V gives CDR1 MGHRA, CDR2 YSYEKL. J lost 9 bases, V lost 4 bases, and 5 bases had no gene match. The CDR3 runs to 15 residues. CDR3 amino acids: CASSPRTSGRSEQFF. As DNA, the CDR3 is TGCGCCAGCAGCCCACGGACTAGCGGGAGGTCTGAGCAGTTCTTC.

V and J are TRBV7-9 and TRBJ2-5, with no clear D. The CDR3 extends over 12 amino acids. Trimming pared 0 bases from V and 5 bases from J, leaving 4 bases between. CDR1 and CDR2 from the germline V gene are SEHNR and FQNEAQ (reference sequence). CDR3 residues: CASSLAYETQYF. CDR3 nucleotide sequence: TGTGCCAGCAGCTTAGCATACGAGACCCAGTACTTC.

The chain carries TRBV9 and TRBJ1-4, with 7 positions matching TRBD1. V was pared by 4 bases and J by 12 bases, with 6 bases of the junction left unmatched. The CDR3 extends over 12 amino acids. CDR1 and CDR2 from the germline V gene are SGDLS and YYNGEE. In nucleotides, the CDR3 is TGTGCCAGCAGCAGACAGGGTGGGGAACTGTTTTTT. It is translated as CASSRQGGELFF.

This clone was observed a single time. The chain has TRBV6-5 and TRBJ2-5; D is ambiguous. The CDR3 totals 11 residues. The germline V gene encodes CDR1 MNHEY and CDR2 SVGAGI. Deletions cut 5 bases from V and 7 bases from J, with 8 bases between. CDR3 nucleotides: TGTGCCAGCAGTGTGGTTTGGACCCAGTACTTC. Protein: CASSVVWTQYF.

This clone was counted between two and nine times. The J gene is TRBJ1-1, the V gene TRBV18, with D hard to call. From germline, CDR1 is KGHSH and CDR2 LQKENI. This CDR3 has 17 amino acids. Trimming left V 0 bases short and J 0 bases short, with 14 bases between. CDR3 sequence reads: CASSPPHRDRMNTEAFF. CDR3 DNA sequence: TGTGCCAGCTCACCACCTCATCGGGATCGGATGAACACTGAAGCTTTCTTT.

The chain joins TRBV5-1 to TRBJ1-4, with 8 bases that match TRBD1. The CDR3 consists of 16 residues. J was trimmed by 3 bases and V by 4 bases; bases with no gene match: 8. Germline CDR1 and CDR2: SGHRS and YFSETQ. The CDR3 spells CASSPDQGAANEKLFF. In DNA form, the CDR3 reads TGCGCCAGCAGCCCCGATCAGGGGGCGGCTAATGAAAAACTGTTTTTT.

The chain uses TRBV27 and TRBJ2-2; D is undetermined. Germline CDR1 reads MNHEY; CDR2 reads SMNVEV (reference sequence). V dropped 6 bases and J dropped 1 base, with 12 bases sitting between them. The CDR3 runs 15 residues. CDR3 sequence reads: CASRGLIGNTGELFF. The CDR3 nucleotides are TGTGCCAGCAGGGGTCTAATCGGGAACACCGGGGAGCTGTTTTTT.

V gene TRBV6-6 combines with J gene TRBJ1-1; the D is unclear. Germline CDR1 reads MNHNY; CDR2 reads SVGAGI (reference sequence). V lost 7 bases to trimming and J lost 1 base, with 10 bases between them. The CDR3 runs 13 residues. CDR3: CASTMLSNTEAFF. In DNA form, the CDR3 reads TGTGCCAGCACTATGCTCTCGAACACTGAAGCTTTCTTT.

The chain employs TRBV15 and TRBJ2-5, with 8 bases lining up with TRBD1. Trimming removed 1 base from V and 4 bases from J; junction bases left unmatched: 8. The germline CDR1 and CDR2 sequences are LNHNV and YYDKDF (reference sequence). This CDR3 contains 16 residues. The CDR3 DNA reads TGTGCCACCAGCAGAGCCCGGGACAGGCTGAGAGAGACCCAGTACTTC. This codes for CATSRARDRLRETQYF.

This rearrangement joins TRBV5-1 to TRBJ1-5, with 9 bases lining up with TRBD1. Germline trimming cut 0 bases from V and 8 bases from J; bases unmatched to any gene: 6. The CDR3 consists of 15 residues. Germline CDR1 SGHRS, CDR2 YFSETQ. In DNA form, the CDR3 reads TGCGCCAGCAGCTTGGGTGGACAGGGGTGGGAGCCCCAGCATTTT. Translating gives CASSLGGQGWEPQHF.

The chain recombines TRBV4-2 with TRBJ2-7, with 13 positions matching TRBD2. The germline V gene encodes CDR1 LGHNA and CDR2 YNFKEQ. V shed 4 bases, J shed 0 bases, and the junction held 6 bases outside the gene matches. The CDR3 covers 17 residues. CDR3 residues: CASSPGTSGTNSYEQYF. CDR3 in DNA: TGTGCCAGCAGCCCGGGGACTAGCGGGACCAACTCCTACGAGCAGTACTTC.

This chain uses TRBV19 with TRBJ1-5; D is unclear. The germline CDR1 and CDR2 sequences are LNHDA and SQIVND (reference sequence). The CDR3 totals 13 residues. V lost 1 base and J 5 bases, leaving 6 bases between the germline ends. CDR3 sequence reads: CASSIVADQPQHF. The DNA for the CDR3 is TGTGCCAGTAGTATAGTAGCCGATCAGCCCCAGCATTTT. Filled out from reference TRBV19 and TRBJ1-5, the complete variable domain reads DGGITQSPKYLFRKEGQNVTLSCEQNLNHDAMYWYRQDPGQGLRLIYYSQIVNDFQKGDIAEGYSVSREKKESFPLTVTSAQKNPTAFYLCASSIVADQPQHFGDGTRLSIL.

The chain employs TRBV6-1 and TRBJ2-7, with a weak D call TRBD2 (6 bases). The CDR3 has 15 amino acids. Trimming took off 3 bases at V and 2 bases at J, with 14 bases between the two ends. Germline V gives CDR1 MNHNS, CDR2 SASEGT. The CDR3 loop reads CASSEGTGEPYEQYF. The CDR3 DNA reads as TGTGCCAGCAGTGAGGGGACGGGGGAACCCTACGAGCAGTACTTC.

The CDR3 bases are TGTGCCAGCAGCCGGAGCCGGACGGGAGGAACCACTAGCACAGATACGCAGTATTTT. Protein product: CASSRSRTGGTTSTDTQYF. V gene TRBV4-2 combines with J gene TRBJ2-3; 7 nucleotides line up with TRBD2. V was pared by 4 bases and J by 0 bases, with 16 bases of the junction left unmatched. Germline values: CDR1 LGHNA, CDR2 YNFKEQ. This CDR3 spans 19 amino acids.

The rearrangement uses TRBV5-1 and TRBJ2-7; D may be TRBD1 (6 bases). Trimming took off 3 bases at V and 0 bases at J, with 10 bases between the two ends. CDR3 length equals 14 residues. Germline CDR1 and CDR2: SGHRS and YFSETQ. The CDR3 loop is CASSWDTSSYEQYF. In DNA, the CDR3 is TGCGCCAGCAGCTGGGACACCAGCTCCTACGAGCAGTACTTC.

This clone has only a few counts. The rearrangement joins TRBV2 to TRBJ2-2; D not certain. The CDR3 contains 14 residues. CDR1 and CDR2 (germline): SNHLY, FYNNEI. V lost 3 bases to trimming and J lost 7 bases, with 12 bases between them. Written as DNA, the CDR3 is TGTGCCAGCAGTGATCCTGGGTTGGGCGGGGAGCTGTTTTTT. Protein sequence: CASSDPGLGGELFF.